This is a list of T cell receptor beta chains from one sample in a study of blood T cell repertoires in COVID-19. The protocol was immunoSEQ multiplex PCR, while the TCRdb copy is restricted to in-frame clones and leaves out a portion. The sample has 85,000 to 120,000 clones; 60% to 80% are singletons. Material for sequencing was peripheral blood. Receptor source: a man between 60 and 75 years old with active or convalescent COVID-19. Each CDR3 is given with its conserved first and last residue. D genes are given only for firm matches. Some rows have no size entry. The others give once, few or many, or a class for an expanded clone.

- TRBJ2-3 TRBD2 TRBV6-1 CASSVAGGPTDTQYF TGTGCCAGCAGTGTAGCGGGAGGCCCCACAGATACGCAGTATTTT
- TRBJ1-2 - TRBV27 CASSLRENYGYTF TGTGCCAGCAGTTTGCGAGAGAACTATGGCTACACCTTC
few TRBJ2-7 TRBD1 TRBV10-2 CASSESGQGRGEQYF TGCGCCAGCAGTGAGTCGGGACAGGGAAGGGGCGAGCAGTACTTC
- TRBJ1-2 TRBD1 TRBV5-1 CASSLSAGGNYGYTF TGCGCCAGCAGCTTAAGCGCAGGGGGCAACTATGGCTACACCTTC
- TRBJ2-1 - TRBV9 CASSVGGGGSYNEQFF TGTGCCAGCAGCGTAGGTGGGGGCGGGAGCTACAATGAGCAGTTCTTC
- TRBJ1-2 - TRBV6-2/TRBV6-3 CASSYSGQAIYGYTF TGTGCCAGCAGTTACTCGGGCCAGGCCATCTATGGCTACACCTTC
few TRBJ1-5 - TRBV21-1 CASSKAGGGRGDQPQHF TGTGCCAGCAGCAAAGCTGGCGGGGGACGTGGGGATCAGCCCCAGCATTTT
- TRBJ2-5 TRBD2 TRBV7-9 CASSPPGGETQYF TGTGCCAGCAGCCCCCCCGGGGGGGAGACCCAGTACTTC
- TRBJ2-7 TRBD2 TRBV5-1 CASSPTLAGGPPYEQYF TGCGCCAGCAGCCCGACCTTAGCGGGAGGGCCCCCCTACGAGCAGTACTTC
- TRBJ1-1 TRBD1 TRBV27 CASSPRTGGRTEAFF TGTGCCAGCAGTCCTAGAACAGGGGGAAGGACTGAAGCTTTCTTT
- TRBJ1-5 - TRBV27 CASSLWGEVGNQPQHF TGTGCCAGCAGTTTGTGGGGGGAAGTGGGCAATCAGCCCCAGCATTTT
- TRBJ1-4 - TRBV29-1 CSVGTQGGNEKLFF TGCAGCGTCGGGACACAGGGAGGGAATGAAAAACTGTTTTTT
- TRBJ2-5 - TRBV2 CASSATGLSRETQYF TGTGCCAGCAGTGCTACAGGGCTATCACGAGAGACCCAGTACTTC
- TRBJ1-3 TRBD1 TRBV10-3 CAISESGQGYGNTIYF TGTGCCATCAGTGAGTCGGGACAGGGCTATGGAAACACCATATATTTT
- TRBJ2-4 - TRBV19 CASSISRGRLNIQYF TGTGCCAGTAGTATCTCCAGAGGGCGATTGAACATTCAGTACTTC
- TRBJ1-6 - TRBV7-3 CASSLLSYNSPLHF TGTGCCAGCAGCTTACTTTCCTATAATTCACCCCTCCACTTT
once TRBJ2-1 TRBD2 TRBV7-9 CASSRRGSSYNEQFF TGTGCCAGCAGCCGTCGCGGGAGCTCCTACAATGAGCAGTTCTTC
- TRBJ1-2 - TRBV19 CASSIWQGKGYTF TGTGCCAGTAGTATTTGGCAGGGGAAAGGCTACACCTTC
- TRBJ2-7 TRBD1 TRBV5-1 CASSFSDRVLYEQYF TGCGCCAGCAGCTTTTCGGACAGGGTCCTCTACGAGCAGTACTTC
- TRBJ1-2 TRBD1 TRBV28 CASSPGQFYGYTF TGTGCCAGCAGTCCGGGACAGTTCTATGGCTACACCTTC
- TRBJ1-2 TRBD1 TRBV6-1 CASSDPGQVFFGYTF TGTGCCAGCAGTGACCCCGGACAGGTATTTTTCGGCTACACCTTC
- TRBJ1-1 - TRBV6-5 CASSSPPAFEAFF TGTGCCAGCAGTTCCCCTCCCGCGTTTGAAGCTTTCTTT
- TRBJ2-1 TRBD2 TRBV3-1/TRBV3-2 CASSQGTSGRGEQFF TGTGCCAGCAGCCAAGGGACTAGCGGGAGGGGTGAGCAGTTCTTC
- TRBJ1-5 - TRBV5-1 CASSWWGGENQPQHF TGCGCCAGCAGCTGGTGGGGGGGTGAGAATCAGCCCCAGCATTTT
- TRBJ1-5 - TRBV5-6 CASSFTVAGPQHF TGTGCCAGCAGCTTTACCGTGGCGGGGCCCCAGCATTTT
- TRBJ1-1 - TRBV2 CASNGNRGVNTEAFF TGTGCCAGCAACGGGAACCGGGGGGTGAACACTGAAGCTTTCTTT
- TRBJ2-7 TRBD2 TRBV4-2 CASSQEGGRTYEQYF TGTGCCAGCAGCCAAGAGGGCGGGAGAACCTACGAGCAGTACTTC
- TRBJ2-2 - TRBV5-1 CASSSLGTGELFF TGCGCCAGCAGCTCTCTAGGCACCGGGGAGCTGTTTTTT
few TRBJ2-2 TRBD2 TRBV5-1 CASTLTSGSFGTGELFF TGCGCCAGCACCCTGACTAGCGGGAGTTTTGGCACCGGGGAGCTGTTTTTT
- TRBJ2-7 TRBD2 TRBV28 CASSRGLHPEQYF TGTGCCAGCAGTAGGGGACTACATCCCGAGCAGTACTTC
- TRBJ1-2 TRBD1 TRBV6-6 CASDGTGGRHGYTF TGTGCCAGCGATGGGACAGGGGGCCGCCATGGCTACACCTTC
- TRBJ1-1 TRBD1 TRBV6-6 CASKRQGANTEAFF TGTGCCAGTAAGAGACAGGGAGCGAACACTGAAGCTTTCTTT
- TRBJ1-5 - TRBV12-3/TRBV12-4 CASSFRRDQPQHF TGTGCCAGCAGTTTTAGGAGAGATCAGCCCCAGCATTTT
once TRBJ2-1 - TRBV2 CASSRERRSYNEQFF TGTGCCAGCAGCCGGGAGCGGCGGTCCTACAATGAGCAGTTCTTC
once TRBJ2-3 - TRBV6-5 CASSYSIQGGDTQYF TGTGCCAGCAGTTACTCGATACAGGGCGGAGATACGCAGTATTTT
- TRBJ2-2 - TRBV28 CASSLDSGAGELFF TGTGCCAGCAGTTTAGATTCAGGGGCCGGGGAGCTGTTTTTT
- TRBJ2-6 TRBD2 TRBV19 CASSMGGSGANVLTF TGTGCCAGTAGTATGGGGGGGTCTGGGGCCAACGTCCTGACTTTC
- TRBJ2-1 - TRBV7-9 CASSFPGASYNEQFF TGTGCCAGCAGCTTTCCGGGAGCCTCCTACAATGAGCAGTTCTTC
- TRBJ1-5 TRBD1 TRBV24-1 CATSDFSDRENQPQHF TGTGCCACCAGTGATTTCAGTGACAGGGAGAATCAGCCCCAGCATTTT
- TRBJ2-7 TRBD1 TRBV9 CASSNFGGQGSEQYF TGTGCCAGCAGCAACTTTGGGGGACAGGGAAGCGAGCAGTACTTC
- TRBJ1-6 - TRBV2 CASRRGSIDGSPLHF TGTGCCAGCAGGCGGGGTAGTATAGACGGCTCACCCCTCCACTTT
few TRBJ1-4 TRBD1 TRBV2 CASSEGGQVNEKLFF TGTGCCAGCAGTGAGGGTGGACAGGTTAATGAAAAACTGTTTTTT
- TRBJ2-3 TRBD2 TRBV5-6 CASRGRGTSGSYTQYF TGTGCCAGCAGGGGACGCGGGACTAGCGGTTCCTATACGCAGTATTTT
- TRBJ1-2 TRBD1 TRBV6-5 CASRRRDRTGFYTF TGTGCCAGCAGGAGAAGGGATCGGACAGGGTTCTACACCTTC
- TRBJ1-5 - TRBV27 CASSLGRSNQPQHF TGTGCCAGCAGTTTAGGGCGTAGCAATCAGCCCCAGCATTTT
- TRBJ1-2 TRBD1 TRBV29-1 CSGQGELDGYTF TGCAGCGGACAGGGGGAGCTGGACGGCTACACCTTC
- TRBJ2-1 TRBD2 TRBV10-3 CAISGIAGNEQFF TGTGCCATCAGTGGAATAGCGGGTAATGAGCAGTTCTTC
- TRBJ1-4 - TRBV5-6 CASSLRSRDEKLFF TGTGCCAGCAGCTTGCGAAGTCGAGATGAAAAACTGTTTTTT
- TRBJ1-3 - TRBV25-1 CASSPAGGSGNTIYF TGTGCCAGCAGTCCCGCGGGGGGCTCGGGAAACACCATATATTTT
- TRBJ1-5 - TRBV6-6 CASTNRDSNQPQHF TGTGCCAGCACTAACAGGGATAGCAATCAGCCCCAGCATTTT
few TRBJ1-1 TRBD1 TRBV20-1 CSAGPTGLAFF TGCAGTGCTGGCCCGACAGGGTTGGCTTTCTTT
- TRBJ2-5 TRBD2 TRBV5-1 CASSFEREGQKTQYF TGCGCCAGCAGCTTTGAGCGGGAGGGCCAGAAGACCCAGTACTTC
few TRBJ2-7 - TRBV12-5 CASGLKIGDEQYF TGTGCTAGTGGTTTGAAAATAGGGGACGAGCAGTACTTC